The 12 T cell receptor beta chains presented below share a single source sample, sequenced in a study of cytomegalovirus exposure and HLA in healthy donors. In the PCR, 60 Vbeta and 13 Jbeta primers were used. Assay used: immunoSEQ multiplex PCR; TCRdb lists only in-frame clones, some missing. The repertoire holds about 80,000 clones, 62% seen once, with 4.4% in the top ten. Sequenced input: PBMCs. The source is a male donor in good health and CMV-seropositive.

The CDR3 loop reads CATSSGGNVGNEQFF. The CDR3 DNA reads as TGTGCCACCAGCAGTGGGGGCAACGTGGGCAATGAGCAGTTCTTC. V gene TRBV15 combines with J gene TRBJ2-1, with D possibly matching TRBD1 (6 bases). The CDR3 extends over 15 amino acids. Germline V gene sequence: CDR1 LNHNV, CDR2 YYDKDF (reference sequence). Trimming pared 3 bases from V and 6 bases from J, leaving 15 bases between.

For this clone: Its ends do not fully match the called genes, so a read error is possible. The chain uses TRBV7-7 and TRBJ2-3; TRBD1 is a possible D gene (6 bases). The CDR3 sequence is 14 residues long. From germline, CDR1 is SSHAT and CDR2 FNYEAQ (reference sequence). Written as DNA, the CDR3 is TGTGCCAGCAGCCGCACAGGGAGCACAGATATGCAGTATTTT. This codes for CASSRTGSTDMQYF.

V is TRBV25-1 and J is TRBJ2-2; TRBD2 aligns across 8 bases. Germline CDR1 is MGHDK and CDR2 is SYGVNS. The CDR3 sequence is 16 residues long. After removal of 1 base from V and 4 bases from J, the junction contained 5 bases not matched to a gene. Here the CDR3 DNA reads TGTGCCAGCAGTGAATCGGCACTAGCGGCCACCGGGGAGCTGTTTTTT. It is translated as CASSESALAATGELFF. The full variable domain, its missing parts supplied by reference TRBV25-1 and TRBJ2-2, is EADIYQTPRYLVIGTGKKITLECSQTMGHDKMYWYQQDPGMELHLIHYSYGVNSTEKGDLSSESTVSRIRTEHFPLTLESARPSHTSQYLCASSESALAATGELFFGEGSRLTVL.

The chain links TRBV6-5 to TRBJ1-5, with TRBD1 as a possible D gene (6 bases). CDR3 size: 15 residues. Germline V gene data show CDR1 as MNHEY and CDR2 as SVGAGI. V lost 6 bases and J 9 bases, leaving 21 bases between the germline ends. The CDR3 protein is CASSPYQTGKRPQHF. The CDR3 DNA reads TGTGCCAGCAGCCCATACCAAACAGGGAAACGGCCCCAGCATTTT.

The V call is TRBV7-9, the J call TRBJ2-3, with 9 positions matching TRBD1. From germline, CDR1 is SEHNR and CDR2 FQNEAQ (reference sequence). The CDR3 sequence is 16 residues long. Germline trimming cut 4 bases from V and 4 bases from J; bases unmatched to any gene: 9. The CDR3 sequence: CASSSVPGTGSDTQYF. In DNA, the CDR3 is TGTGCCAGCAGCTCCGTCCCCGGGACAGGGTCAGATACGCAGTATTTT.

The chain joins TRBV27 to TRBJ2-3; 10 bases are shared with TRBD2. With 11 bases clipped from V and 4 bases from J, the junction kept 9 bases outside the gene matches. The CDR3 is 14 amino acids. Per germline, CDR1 MNHEY and CDR2 SMNVEV (reference sequence). CDR3 sequence: CAGGAGGRADTQYF. CDR3 coding DNA: TGTGCCGGGGGAGCGGGGGGGCGGGCAGATACGCAGTATTTT.

The chain recombines TRBV6-1 with TRBJ1-3; TRBD1 is a possible D gene (6 bases). Germline CDR1 reads MNHNS; CDR2 reads SASEGT. This CDR3 region has 14 residues. With 8 bases removed from V and 0 bases from J, the gap between germline ends came to 11 bases. The CDR3 spells CASLSRGSGNTIYF. The CDR3 bases are TGTGCCAGCCTGAGCAGGGGCTCTGGAAACACCATATATTTT.

This chain connects TRBV28 to TRBJ1-3, with D possibly being TRBD1 (5 bases). V lost 5 bases to trimming and J lost 4 bases, with 15 bases between them. CDR1 MDHEN and CDR2 SYDVKM come from the germline V gene. This CDR3 contains 15 residues. This CDR3 is CASSPAGLEGNTIYF. The CDR3 DNA follows: TGTGCCAGCAGTCCGGCGGGACTAGAAGGAAACACCATATATTTT.

The chain recombines TRBV28 with TRBJ2-5, with D unresolved. The germline V gene has CDR1 MDHEN and CDR2 SYDVKM. This CDR3 spans 11 amino acids. Trimming cost V 6 bases and J 4 bases, with 6 bases left between them. Written as DNA, the CDR3 is TGTGCCAGCAGCCTTAGAGAGACCCAGTACTTC. Translation: CASSLRETQYF.

The chain carries TRBV30 and TRBJ1-1; 7 nucleotides match TRBD1. Germline assignment: CDR1 GTSNPN and CDR2 SVGIG (reference sequence). Trimming took 5 bases from V and 4 from J; bases not matched to a gene: 7. The CDR3 totals 13 residues. CDR3 DNA sequence: TGTGCCTGGGAGGGGGACAGAGGCACTGAAGCTTTCTTT. Translated, it gives CAWEGDRGTEAFF.

The chain uses TRBV13 and TRBJ2-1; possible D gene TRBD2, 6 bases. The CDR3 has 14 residues. CDR1 and CDR2 from the germline V gene are PRHDT and FYEKMQ (reference sequence). V was pared by 5 bases and J by 6 bases, with 14 bases between. The CDR3 is CASSTGTPPNEQFF. CDR3 nucleotide sequence: TGTGCCAGCAGCACCGGGACTCCGCCCAATGAGCAGTTCTTC.

The rearrangement links TRBV5-6 to TRBJ1-5, with 8 bases identical to TRBD1. V lost 0 bases and J lost 2; bases outside the gene matches: 7. Germline CDR1 reads SGHDT; CDR2 reads YYEEEE. This CDR3 is 17 amino acids long. The CDR3 nucleotides read TGTGCCAGCAGCTTGGGGCCTAACAGGGGGGGCAATCAGCCCCAGCATTTT. This sequence encodes CASSLGPNRGGNQPQHF.